The TCR beta chain described here comes from a study of T cell responses to AZD1222 COVID-19 vaccine. Assay: immunoSEQ multiplex PCR; the TCRdb copy retains only in-frame clones and omits some. Of approximately 150,000 clones listed, more than 85% are singletons. This TCR derives from an adult in good health. Sequencing used peripheral blood, obtained on day 0 of MenACWY control vaccination.

CDR3 DNA: TGTGCCAGCAGCCCCAAAGGCGGGAGGGCCCTCTACTCAGATACGCAGTATTTT. It specifies CASSPKGGRALYSDTQYF. The chain couples TRBV27 to TRBJ2-3, with 9 bases identical to TRBD2. The CDR3 has 18 amino acids. In germline, CDR1 is MNHEY, CDR2 SMNVEV (reference sequence). Losses at the gene ends were 6 bases for V and 4 bases for J; bases not matched to a gene: 17.